The subject of this entry is one T cell receptor beta chain. This CDR3 comprises 16 residues. Participants were aged 18 to 89 years, lived in 25 or so US areas, and enrolled virtually. This sample was included in a study of blood T cell repertoires in COVID-19. Repertoires were generated with immunoSEQ multiplex PCR, while TCRdb's copy carries only in-frame clones and drops some. The sample includes hundreds of thousands of clones, about 90% of them seen just once. The TCR originated in a woman in her fifties or sixties in a cohort exposed to, infected with or recovered from COVID-19 (not recorded which). The sequenced sample consisted of PBMCs or T cells enriched from blood (not recorded which). V usage is TRBV1 and J usage is TRBJ1-5; the table calls TRBD1, which could not be checked here. TRBV1 is deemed a pseudogene. CDR3 sequence reads: CTSWMGDRLSNQPQHF. The CDR3 bases are TGCACCAGCTGGATGGGTGACAGGCTATCCAATCAGCCCCAGCATTTT.